This passage covers 10 T cell receptor beta chains from one sample sequenced in a study of vaccination effects on CD4 cells after COVID-19. Antigen-specific CD4+ T cells were first expanded with viral peptide pools by the ViraFEST assay and only then sequenced. Scientists isolated CD4+ T cells after a roughly nine-day culture period ended. None of these healthy vaccinees had been infected with SARS-CoV-2 before vaccination. No antigen has been assigned to these receptors. The repertoire was sequenced with immunoSEQ multiplex PCR; TCRdb's copy has only in-frame clones and lacks some. The table lists 20,000 to 25,000 clones, over 65% of them singletons, with 20% to 30% in the top ten. Material: CD4+ T cells from PBMCs cultured with HCoV-NL63 spike peptides, obtained before COVID-19 vaccination. The receptors shown here come from a human donor who received a COVID-19 vaccine.

The chain couples TRBV6-1 to TRBJ1-6; possible D gene TRBD1, 6 bases. This CDR3 has 13 amino acids. Germline V lookup: CDR1 MNHNS, CDR2 SASEGT. The ends were cut back, 3 bases at V and 11 bases at J, with 11 bases in the middle. Written as DNA, the CDR3 is TGTGCCAGCAGTGAGGACAGAAGGGCACCCCTCCACTTT. Translation: CASSEDRRAPLHF.

In its sample, this clone was seen once. The chain carries TRBV28 and TRBJ2-4; D tentatively fits TRBD1 or TRBD2 (7 bases each). Per the germline V gene, CDR1 is MDHEN and CDR2 is SYDVKM. With 6 bases removed from V and 7 bases from J, the gap between germline ends came to 13 bases. CDR3 length: 13 amino acids. The CDR3 DNA reads TGTGCCAGCAGACCCCAGGGGGGGAACATTCAGTACTTC. Protein sequence: CASRPQGGNIQYF.

The chain links TRBV29-1 to TRBJ2-1; 7 bases fit TRBD1. The CDR3 totals 12 residues. The V segment lost 1 base and the J segment 10 bases; nucleotides outside the gene matches: 4. The V gene's germline CDR1 is SQVTM and CDR2 ANQGSEA. Written as DNA, the CDR3 is TGCAGCGTTGAAGGGGGGACAGCCGAGCAGTTCTTC. Translated: CSVEGGTAEQFF.

The chain couples TRBV7-3 to TRBJ2-1; a weak D match, TRBD2 (7 bases). The CDR3 runs 15 residues. V lost 1 base to trimming and J lost 9 bases, with 16 bases between them. Germline CDR1 is SGHTA and CDR2 is FQGTGA. In nucleotides, the CDR3 is TGTGCCAGCAGCTTAATAGGGGGGGCCCGGGGTGAGCAGTTCTTC. It codes for CASSLIGGARGEQFF.

This chain joins TRBV7-9 and TRBJ1-1; no clear D gene. V was pared by 1 base and J by 0 bases, with 9 bases between. Germline CDR1 reads SEHNR; CDR2 reads FQNEAQ (reference sequence). This CDR3 has 15 amino acids. The CDR3 loop reads CASSLGSQMNTEAFF. CDR3 bases: TGTGCCAGCAGCTTAGGGTCGCAGATGAACACTGAAGCTTTCTTT.

The chain combines TRBV3-1 (or the pseudogene TRBV3-2) with TRBJ2-4, with D perhaps TRBD2 (5 bases). The length of the CDR3 is 17 residues. Trimming stripped 0 bases from V and 0 bases from J, with 12 bases between. CDR1 and CDR2 from the germline V gene are LGHDT and YNNKEL (reference sequence). CDR3 region: CASSQDEGPLAKNIQYF. DNA for the CDR3: TGTGCCAGCAGCCAAGACGAGGGCCCTCTAGCCAAAAACATTCAGTACTTC.

V gene TRBV9 combines with J gene TRBJ2-3; D remains ambiguous. Looked up from germline, CDR1 is SGDLS and CDR2 is YYNGEE. V dropped 3 bases and J dropped 2 bases, with 10 bases sitting between them. The CDR3 length is 14 residues. The DNA of the CDR3 is TGTGCCAGCAGCGATAAGGGCTCCACAGATACGCAGTATTTT. Its translation: CASSDKGSTDTQYF.

This chain links TRBV7-9 with TRBJ2-3; 11 bases are shared with TRBD2. J was trimmed by 5 bases and V by 2 bases; bases with no gene match: 3. CDR3 length equals 15 residues. Germline loops: CDR1 SEHNR, CDR2 FQNEAQ (reference sequence). CDR3 nucleotides: TGTGCCAGCAGCTTACTAGCGGGAGGATTAGATACGCAGTATTTT. Protein product: CASSLLAGGLDTQYF. Looking up the rest from reference TRBV7-9 and TRBJ2-3 gives the full variable domain: DTGVSQNPRHKITKRGQNVTFRCDPISEHNRLYWYRQTLGQGPEFLTYFQNEAQLEKSRLLSDRFSAERPKGSFSTLEIQRTEQGDSAMYLCASSLLAGGLDTQYFGPGTRLTVL.

The CDR3: CASSVGQGRTDTQYF. CDR3 DNA sequence: TGCGCCAGCAGCGTAGGGCAGGGCAGGACAGATACGCAGTATTTT. This chain connects TRBV5-1 to TRBJ2-3, with a possible D match to TRBD1 (5 bases). Germline assignment: CDR1 SGHRS and CDR2 YFSETQ. The CDR3 loop spans 15 amino acids. V lost 4 bases, J lost 3 bases, and 15 bases lay in between.

Sample share makes this clone large. The chain combines TRBV19 with TRBJ2-2; D is perhaps TRBD1 (7 bases). This CDR3 comprises 14 residues. Germline loops: CDR1 LNHDA, CDR2 SQIVND (reference sequence). V dropped 5 bases and J dropped 13 bases, with 20 bases sitting between them. For the CDR3, the DNA is TGTGCCAGTAGTCGGGGCAGGGGGGCGGGATGGCTGTTTTTT. This sequence encodes CASSRGRGAGWLFF.